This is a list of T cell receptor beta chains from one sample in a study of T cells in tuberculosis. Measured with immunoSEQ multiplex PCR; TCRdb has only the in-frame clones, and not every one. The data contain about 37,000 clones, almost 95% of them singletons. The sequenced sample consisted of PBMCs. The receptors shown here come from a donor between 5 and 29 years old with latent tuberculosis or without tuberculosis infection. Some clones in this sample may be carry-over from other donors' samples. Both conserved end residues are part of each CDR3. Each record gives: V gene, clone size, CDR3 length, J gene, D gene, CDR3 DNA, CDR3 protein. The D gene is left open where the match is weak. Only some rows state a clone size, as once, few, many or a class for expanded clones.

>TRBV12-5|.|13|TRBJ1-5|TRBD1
TGTGCTACCGCGGACAGGGACAATCAGCCCCAGCATTTT
CATADRDNQPQHF
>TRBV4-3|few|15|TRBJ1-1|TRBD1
TGCGCCAGCAGCCAGGACCGGGACAGCTTCTTTGAAGCTTTCTTT
CASSQDRDSFFEAFF
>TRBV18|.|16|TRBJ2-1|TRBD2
TGTGCCAGCTCACCAAGTTGGGACTACGTCGACAATGAGCAGTTCTTC
CASSPSWDYVDNEQFF
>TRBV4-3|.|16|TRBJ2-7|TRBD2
TGCGCCAGCAGCCAAGATTGGCGGGGGGGATCCTACGAGCAGTACTTC
CASSQDWRGGSYEQYF
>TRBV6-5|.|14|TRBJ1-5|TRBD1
TGTGCCAGCAGTCGGGACAGGGGAAATCAGCCCCAGCATTTT
CASSRDRGNQPQHF
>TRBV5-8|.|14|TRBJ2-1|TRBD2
TGTGCCAGCAGCCTAGCGGGGGGTAACAATGAGCAGTTCTTC
CASSLAGGNNEQFF
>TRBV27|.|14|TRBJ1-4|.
TGTGCCAGCAGCGGGGGGGCAACTAATGAAAAACTGTTTTTT
CASSGGATNEKLFF
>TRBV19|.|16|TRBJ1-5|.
TGTGCCAGTCGACAGAGTTATCCCCTGTGGGATCAGCCCCAGCATTTT
CASRQSYPLWDQPQHF
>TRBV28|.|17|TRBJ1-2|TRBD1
TGTGCCAGCAGTTTAAGTATGGGGACAGGGTACGTAGATGGCTACACCTTC
CASSLSMGTGYVDGYTF
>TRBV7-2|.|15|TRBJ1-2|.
TGTGCCAGCAGCTTAGACAGGGATGTCGTCTATGGCTACACCTTC
CASSLDRDVVYGYTF
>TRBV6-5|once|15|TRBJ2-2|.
TGTGCCAGCAGTTCTCAGGGTCGGCATACCGGGGAGCTGTTTTTT
CASSSQGRHTGELFF
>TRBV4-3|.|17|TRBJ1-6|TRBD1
TGCGCCAGCAGCCAAGATCCCCCGGGACAGGGATATTCACCCCTCCACTTT
CASSQDPPGQGYSPLHF
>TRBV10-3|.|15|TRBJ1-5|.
TGTGCCATCAGTGAGTCCTGGGGAACGGGGCAGCCCCAGCATTTT
CAISESWGTGQPQHF
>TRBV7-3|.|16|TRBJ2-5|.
TGTGCCAGCAGCTTAGGTCCGGGGCGGGGTGTAGAGACCCAGTACTTC
CASSLGPGRGVETQYF
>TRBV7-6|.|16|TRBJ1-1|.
TGTGCCAGCACCCTCATGAGTGCGGCAGTGAACACTGAAGCTTTCTTT
CASTLMSAAVNTEAFF
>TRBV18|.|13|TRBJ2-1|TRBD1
TGTGCCAGCTCACCAGGGACAGACAATGAGCAGTTCTTC
CASSPGTDNEQFF
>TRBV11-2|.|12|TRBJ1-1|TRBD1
TGTGCCAGCAGCATAGGGACAGGTGAAGCTTTCTTT
CASSIGTGEAFF
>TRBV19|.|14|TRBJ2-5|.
TGTGCCAGTAGTACGACAGCCGCACGAGAGACCCAGTACTTC
CASSTTAARETQYF
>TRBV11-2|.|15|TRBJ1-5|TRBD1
TGTGCCAGCAGCTTAGGGTCCAGGGGGCATCAGCCCCAGCATTTT
CASSLGSRGHQPQHF
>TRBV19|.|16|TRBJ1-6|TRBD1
TGTGCCAGTAGTATAGCCCGACAGGGGTTAGGATCACCCCTCCACTTT
CASSIARQGLGSPLHF
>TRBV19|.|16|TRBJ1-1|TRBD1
TGTGCCAGTAGTCAATATCGGACAGGGGGTCCCACTGAAGCTTTCTTT
CASSQYRTGGPTEAFF
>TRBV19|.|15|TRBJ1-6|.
TGTGCCAGTAGGTACAGCAGCTCCTATAATTCACCCCTCCACTTT
CASRYSSSYNSPLHF
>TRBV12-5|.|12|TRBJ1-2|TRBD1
TGTGCTAGTGGTCTCGACAGGGATGGCTACACCTTC
CASGLDRDGYTF
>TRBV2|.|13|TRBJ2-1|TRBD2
TGTGCCAGCACGGCTAGCGGGTACAGTGAGCAGTTCTTC
CASTASGYSEQFF
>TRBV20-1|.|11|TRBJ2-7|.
TGCAGTGCTATTAGACAGGACGAGCAGTACTTC
CSAIRQDEQYF
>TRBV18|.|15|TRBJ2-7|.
TGTGCCAGCTCACCAGATATACAGGGCTCCTACGAGCAGTACTTC
CASSPDIQGSYEQYF
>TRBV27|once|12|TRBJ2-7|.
TGTGCCAGCAGTGCTAGGGGTTACGAGCAGTACTTC
CASSARGYEQYF
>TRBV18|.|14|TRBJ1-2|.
TGTGCCAGCTCATATGGTAGCAGCAGATATGGCTACACCTTC
CASSYGSSRYGYTF
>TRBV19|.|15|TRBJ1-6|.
TGTGCCAGTAGTCTGAGTAGGGGTAGGACTTCACCCCTCCACTTT
CASSLSRGRTSPLHF
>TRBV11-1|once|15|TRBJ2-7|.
TGTGCCAGCAGCTTAGAACAGGGATTCTACCGCGAGCAGTACTTC
CASSLEQGFYREQYF
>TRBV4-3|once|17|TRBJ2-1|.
TGCGCCAGTAGCCCCGCCTCTTGGAGGGAGTCCTACAATGAGCAGTTCTTC
CASSPASWRESYNEQFF
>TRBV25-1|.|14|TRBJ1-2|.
TGTGCCAGCAGTGAATTGCGGGAAGACTATGGCTACACCTTC
CASSELREDYGYTF
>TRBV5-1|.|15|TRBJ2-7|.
TGCGCCAGCAGCTCCTACCAGACAGACCCCTACGAGCAGTACTTC
CASSSYQTDPYEQYF
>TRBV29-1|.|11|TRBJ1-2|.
TGCAGTTCGGGGGAAGGAGGGGGCTACACCTTC
CSSGEGGGYTF
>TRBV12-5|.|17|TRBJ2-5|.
TGTGCTAGTGGTTTGGTAATATCCCCTGGCAGGGCGGAGACCCAGTACTTC
CASGLVISPGRAETQYF
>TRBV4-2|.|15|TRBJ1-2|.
TGTGCCAGCAGCCAGGAAAGGGGGACCCACTATGGCTACACCTTC
CASSQERGTHYGYTF
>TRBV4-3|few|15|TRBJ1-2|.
TGCGCCAGCAGCCAAGGGTCGGCAGGCTCATATGGCTACACCTTC
CASSQGSAGSYGYTF
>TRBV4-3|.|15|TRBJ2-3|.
TGCGCCAGCAGCCAGGAGGGGGGGCAGACAGATACGCAGTATTTT
CASSQEGGQTDTQYF
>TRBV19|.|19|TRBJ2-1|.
TGTGCCAGTAGTATTTCGGGGATCGCGGACCGCGGGATTTACAATGAGCAGTTCTTC
CASSISGIADRGIYNEQFF
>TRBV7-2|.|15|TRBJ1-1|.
TGTGCCAGCAGCTTAGGGCATCAGGGGTCCACTGAAGCTTTCTTT
CASSLGHQGSTEAFF
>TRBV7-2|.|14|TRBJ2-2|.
TGTGCCAGCAGCCCCCCGGGTCACGCCGGGGAGCTGTTTTTT
CASSPPGHAGELFF
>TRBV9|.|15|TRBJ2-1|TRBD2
TGTGCCAGCAGCCTATCTAGCGGGGTCGGGAATGAGCAGTTCTTC
CASSLSSGVGNEQFF
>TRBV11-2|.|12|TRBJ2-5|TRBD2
TGTGCCAGCAGCCCAGGGAGGGGAGACCAGTACTTC
CASSPGRGDQYF
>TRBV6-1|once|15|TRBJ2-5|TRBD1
TGTGCCTCGACACGGGATGGGACAGGGGAAGAGACCCAGTACTTC
CASTRDGTGEETQYF
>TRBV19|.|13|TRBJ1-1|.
TGTGCCAGTAGTTTGAACGGGGGGACTGAAGCTTTCTTT
CASSLNGGTEAFF
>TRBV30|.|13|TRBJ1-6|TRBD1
TGTGCCTGGAGGGAGACAGGGGGTTCACCCCTCCACTTT
CAWRETGGSPLHF
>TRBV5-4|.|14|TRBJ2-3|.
TGTGCCAGTAGCTACTCGGGTCGCACAGATACGCAGTATTTT
CASSYSGRTDTQYF
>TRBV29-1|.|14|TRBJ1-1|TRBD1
TGCAGCGTGCGAAAAGGGACAGTAAACACTGAAGCTTTCTTT
CSVRKGTVNTEAFF
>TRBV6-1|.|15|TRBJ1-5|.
TGTGCCAGCAGGCCTGGGGGCTATAGCAATCAGCCCCAGCATTTT
CASRPGGYSNQPQHF
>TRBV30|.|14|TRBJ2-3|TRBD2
TGTGCCTGGAGTGGCGGCGGGGGGACAGATACGCAGTATTTT
CAWSGGGGTDTQYF
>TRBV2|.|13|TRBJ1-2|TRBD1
TGTGCCAGCTCCTTGACAGGGGACTATGGCTACACCTTC
CASSLTGDYGYTF
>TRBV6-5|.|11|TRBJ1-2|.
TGTGCCAGCAGTTACGGGAGGGGCTACACCTTC
CASSYGRGYTF
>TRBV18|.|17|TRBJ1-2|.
TGTGCCAGCTCACCACCGCTACTACCGACAGGCCCTTATGGCTACACCTTC
CASSPPLLPTGPYGYTF
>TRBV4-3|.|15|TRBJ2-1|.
TGCGCCAGCAGCCGGACCGGGAGAGGGTTCAATGAGCAGTTCTTC
CASSRTGRGFNEQFF
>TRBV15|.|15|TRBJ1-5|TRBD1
TGTGCCACCAGCAGTCTTGACAGGGATGACCAGCCCCAGCATTTT
CATSSLDRDDQPQHF
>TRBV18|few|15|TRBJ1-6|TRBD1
TGTGCCAGCTCACCGACGGGACAGTATAATTCACCCCTCCACTTT
CASSPTGQYNSPLHF
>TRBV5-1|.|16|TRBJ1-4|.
TGCGCCAGCAGCTTGGGGGTTGGTGGACTTAGAGAAAAACTGTTTTTT
CASSLGVGGLREKLFF
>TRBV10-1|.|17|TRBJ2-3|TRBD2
TGCGCCAGCAGTGAGTCCCCAGCGGGGGGGGTCACAGATACGCAGTATTTT
CASSESPAGGVTDTQYF
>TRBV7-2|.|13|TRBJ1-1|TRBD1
TGTGCCAGCAGCATGAGGAGGACAGGTGAAGCTTTCTTT
CASSMRRTGEAFF
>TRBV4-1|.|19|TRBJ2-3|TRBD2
TGCGCCAGCAGCACCTGGACTAGCGGGGGTGAACATGAGGCAGATACGCAGTATTTT
CASSTWTSGGEHEADTQYF